This TCR beta chain was identified during a study of CD8 T cells in Susac syndrome. V lost 5 bases and J lost 3, with 16 bases in between. The length of the CDR3 is 15 residues. Germline CDR1 reads SNHLY; CDR2 reads FYNNEI. RNA, at roughly 0.45 to 1 ug, was reverse transcribed with random hexamers. The CDR3 of TCR beta was amplified by immunoSEQ multiplex PCR across 54 Vbeta and 13 Jbeta. TCRdb reprocessed the immunoSEQ multiplex PCR reads via MiXCR and lists one record per CDR3 protein. The sample gives more than 70,000 distinct CDR3 sequences, approximately 95% of which show up once; less than 0.35% is in the top ten.

The clonotype comes from a human donor in good health. The sequencing sample was made of CD8+ T cells from PBMCs. The V gene is TRBV2, the J gene TRBJ1-1; D is unclear. CDR3 sequence (DNA): TGTGCCAGCAGTCGTCTTGGCACCGATTACACTGAAGCTTTCTTT. Its translation is CASSRLGTDYTEAFF. Using reference TRBV2 and TRBJ1-1 for the parts outside the CDR3, the full variable domain is EPEVTQTPSHQVTQMGQEVILRCVPISNHLYFYWYRQILGQKVEFLVSFYNNEISEKSEIFDDQFSVERPDGSNFTLKIRSTKLEDSAMYFCASSRLGTDYTEAFFGQGTRLTVV.